This T cell receptor (beta chain) was documented in a study of shared clonotypes between healthy human individuals. Data came from immunoSEQ multiplex PCR; TCRdb stores just in-frame clones and leaves some out. The sample gives more than 850,000 clones, around 78% of which show up once; roughly 0.56% is in the top ten. The CDR3 extends over 15 amino acids. Germline V gene sequence: CDR1 SGHTA, CDR2 FQGTGA. V lost 6 bases and J lost 0, with 11 bases in between. The V gene is TRBV7-3, the J gene TRBJ2-2; no definite D call. This clonotype was sampled from a man aged 18 to 30 in good health. Some clones in this sample may be carry-over from other donors' samples. The sequenced material came from memory CD4+ T cells from PBMCs. This sample's subset: CD45RA-negative fraction. CDR3: CASSQTPANTGELFF. DNA of the CDR3: TGTGCCAGCAGTCAAACCCCCGCGAACACCGGGGAGCTGTTTTTT. Variable domain in full (rest from reference TRBV7-3 and TRBJ2-2): GAGVSQTPSNKVTEKGKYVELRCDPISGHTALYWYRQSLGQGPEFLIYFQGTGAADDSGLPNDRFFAVRPEGSVSTLKIQRTERGDSAVYLCASSQTPANTGELFFGEGSRLTVL.